The source of this T cell receptor (beta chain) is a study of shared clonotypes between healthy human individuals. Study-level findings and limits: Naive subsets generally had larger estimated richness than memory subsets. At large depth, rarefaction still showed sorted-subset sequencing to be incomplete.

About this clone: Its antigen is undetermined.

Deep level was the assay's run setting. Only in-frame clones appear in the TCRdb table, and some are missing; sequencing was by immunoSEQ multiplex PCR. Of 950,000 to 1,200,000 clones in the sample, 77% were seen once. Sequencing was carried out using memory CD4+ T cells from PBMCs. Subset defined: CD45RA-negative fraction. The sequence came from a man aged 18 to 29 in good health. Some clones in this sample may be carry-over from other donors' samples.

The CDR3 region is CASTSFTDRVEQYF. The CDR3 DNA is TGTGCCAGCACCAGCTTCACCGACAGGGTCGAGCAGTACTTC. The chain couples TRBV28 to TRBJ2-7; 7 bases map to TRBD1. The junction had 12 bases not matched to a gene; V was cut back by 7 bases and J by 6 bases. Germline V lookup: CDR1 MDHEN, CDR2 SYDVKM. This CDR3 has 14 amino acids.